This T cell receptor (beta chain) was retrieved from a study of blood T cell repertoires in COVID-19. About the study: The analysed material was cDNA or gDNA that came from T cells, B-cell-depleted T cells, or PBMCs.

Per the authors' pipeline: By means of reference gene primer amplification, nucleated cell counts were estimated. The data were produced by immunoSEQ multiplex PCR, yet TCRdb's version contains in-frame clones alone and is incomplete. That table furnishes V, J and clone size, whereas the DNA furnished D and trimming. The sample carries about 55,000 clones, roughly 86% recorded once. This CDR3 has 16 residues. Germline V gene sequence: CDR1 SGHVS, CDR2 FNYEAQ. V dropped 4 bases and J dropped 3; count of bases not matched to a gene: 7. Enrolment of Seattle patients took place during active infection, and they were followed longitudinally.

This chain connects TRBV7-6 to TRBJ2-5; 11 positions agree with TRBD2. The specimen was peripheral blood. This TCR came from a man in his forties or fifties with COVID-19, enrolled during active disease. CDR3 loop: CASSSLAGGREETQYF. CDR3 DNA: TGTGCCAGCAGCTCTCTAGCGGGAGGCAGAGAAGAGACCCAGTACTTC.